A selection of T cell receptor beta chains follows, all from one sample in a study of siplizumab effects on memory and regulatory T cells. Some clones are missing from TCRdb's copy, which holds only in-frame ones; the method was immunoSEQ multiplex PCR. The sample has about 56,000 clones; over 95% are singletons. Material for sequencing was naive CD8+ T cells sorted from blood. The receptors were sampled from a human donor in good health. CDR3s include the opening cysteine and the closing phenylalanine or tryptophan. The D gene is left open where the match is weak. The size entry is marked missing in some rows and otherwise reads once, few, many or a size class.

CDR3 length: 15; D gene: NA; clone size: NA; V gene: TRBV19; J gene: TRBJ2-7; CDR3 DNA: TGTGCCAGTAGTATAGACAATAGCGAGTACTACGAGCAGTACTTC; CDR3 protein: CASSIDNSEYYEQYF
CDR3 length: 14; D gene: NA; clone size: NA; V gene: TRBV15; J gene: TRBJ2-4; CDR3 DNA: TGTGCCACCGGAACCGCACTAGCCAAAAACATTCAGTACTTC; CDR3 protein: CATGTALAKNIQYF
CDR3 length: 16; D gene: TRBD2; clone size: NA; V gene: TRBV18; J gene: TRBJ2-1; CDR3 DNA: TGTGCCAGCTCACTTTTAGCGGGAGACGCCTACAATGAGCAGTTCTTC; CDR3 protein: CASSLLAGDAYNEQFF
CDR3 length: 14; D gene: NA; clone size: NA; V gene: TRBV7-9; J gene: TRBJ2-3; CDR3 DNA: TGTGCCAGCAGCCTAAGGACAGACACAGATACGCAGTATTTT; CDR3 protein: CASSLRTDTDTQYF
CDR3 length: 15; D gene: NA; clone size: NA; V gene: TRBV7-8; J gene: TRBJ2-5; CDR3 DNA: TGTGCCAGCAGCTCCGGACAGCTGTCGGGGGAGACCCAGTACTTC; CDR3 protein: CASSSGQLSGETQYF
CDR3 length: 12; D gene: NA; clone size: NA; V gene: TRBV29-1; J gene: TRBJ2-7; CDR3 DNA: TGCAGCGTTCCCAACGTACGAGGCGAGCAGTACTTC; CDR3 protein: CSVPNVRGEQYF
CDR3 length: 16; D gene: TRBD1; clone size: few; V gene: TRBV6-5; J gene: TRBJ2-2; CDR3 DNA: TGTGCCAGCAGTTACTTGGGACAGGGGTTCACCGGGGAGCTGTTTTTT; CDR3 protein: CASSYLGQGFTGELFF
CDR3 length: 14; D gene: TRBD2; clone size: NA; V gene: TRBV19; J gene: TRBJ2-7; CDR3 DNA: TGTGCCAGTAGTATAGTAGCGGGGGCGTACGAGCAGTACTTC; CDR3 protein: CASSIVAGAYEQYF
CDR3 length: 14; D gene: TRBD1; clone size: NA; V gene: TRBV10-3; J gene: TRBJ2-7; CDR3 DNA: TGTGCCACCAGGGGACAGACCAGTTCCTACGAGCAGTACTTC; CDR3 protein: CATRGQTSSYEQYF
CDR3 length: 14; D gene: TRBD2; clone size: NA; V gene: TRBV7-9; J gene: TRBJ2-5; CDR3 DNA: TGTGCCAGCAGCCAACGGGGGGGTAGGGAGACCCAGTACTTC; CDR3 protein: CASSQRGGRETQYF
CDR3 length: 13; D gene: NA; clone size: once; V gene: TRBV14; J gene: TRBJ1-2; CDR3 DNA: TGTGCCAGCAGCCACGCGGAAAGCTATGGCTACACCTTC; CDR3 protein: CASSHAESYGYTF
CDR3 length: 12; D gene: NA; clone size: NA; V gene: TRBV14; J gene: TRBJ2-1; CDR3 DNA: TGTGCCAGCAGCCAAGGGCAAGGCCCCGAGTTCTTC; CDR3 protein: CASSQGQGPEFF
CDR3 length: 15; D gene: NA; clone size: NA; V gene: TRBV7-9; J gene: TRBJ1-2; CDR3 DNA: TGTGCCAGCAGCTTAGCTCAGGGGCGTAACTATGGCTACACCTTC; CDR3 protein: CASSLAQGRNYGYTF
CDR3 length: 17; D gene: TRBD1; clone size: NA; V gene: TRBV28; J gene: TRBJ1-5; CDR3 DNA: TGTGCCAGCAAGAGTTCGGGCGGACAGGGGGGCAATCAGCCCCAGCATTTT; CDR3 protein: CASKSSGGQGGNQPQHF
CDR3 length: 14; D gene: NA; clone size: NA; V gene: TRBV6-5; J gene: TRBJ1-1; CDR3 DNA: TGTGCCAGCAGTTATACAGATATGAACACTGAAGCTTTCTTT; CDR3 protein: CASSYTDMNTEAFF
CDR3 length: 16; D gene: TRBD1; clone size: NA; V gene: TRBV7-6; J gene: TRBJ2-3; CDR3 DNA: TGTGCCAGCAGCCCGAGGACAGGGGAGGTTGCAGATACGCAGTATTTT; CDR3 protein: CASSPRTGEVADTQYF
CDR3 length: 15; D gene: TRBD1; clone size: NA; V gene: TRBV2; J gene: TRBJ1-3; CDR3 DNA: TGTGCCACCCTTTTGGGACAGTACTCTGGAAACACCATATATTTT; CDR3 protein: CATLLGQYSGNTIYF
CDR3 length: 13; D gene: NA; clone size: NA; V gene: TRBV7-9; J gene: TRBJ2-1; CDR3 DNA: TGTGCCAGCAGCTTAGTAGGGCTCAATGAGCAGTTCTTC; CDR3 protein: CASSLVGLNEQFF
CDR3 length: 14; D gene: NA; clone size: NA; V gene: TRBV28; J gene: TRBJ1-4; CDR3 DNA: TGTGCCAGCAGCTATAATTTGATAAGGGAAAAACTGTTTTTT; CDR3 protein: CASSYNLIREKLFF
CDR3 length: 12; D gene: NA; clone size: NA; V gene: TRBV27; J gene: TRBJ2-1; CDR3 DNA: TGTGCCAGCAGTCCCTATCTACCTGAGCAGTTCTTC; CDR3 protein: CASSPYLPEQFF
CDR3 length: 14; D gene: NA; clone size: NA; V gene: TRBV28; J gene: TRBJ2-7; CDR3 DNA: TGTGCCAGCAGTTTAGCTCTGGTCCACTACGAGCAGTACTTC; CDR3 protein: CASSLALVHYEQYF
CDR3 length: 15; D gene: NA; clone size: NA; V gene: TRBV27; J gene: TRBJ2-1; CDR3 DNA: TGTGCCAGCAGTTCCCCTGGGTCCTCCTACAATGAGCAGTTCTTC; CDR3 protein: CASSSPGSSYNEQFF
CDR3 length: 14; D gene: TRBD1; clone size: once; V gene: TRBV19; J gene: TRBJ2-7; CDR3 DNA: TGTGCCAGTACAATCGGACAGGGTGGCTACGAGCAGTACTTC; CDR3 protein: CASTIGQGGYEQYF
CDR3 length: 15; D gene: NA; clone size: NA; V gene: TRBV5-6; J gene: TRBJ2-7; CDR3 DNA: TGTGCCAGCAGCTTGGGAAGTCCAACTTTCTACGAGCAGTACTTC; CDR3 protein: CASSLGSPTFYEQYF
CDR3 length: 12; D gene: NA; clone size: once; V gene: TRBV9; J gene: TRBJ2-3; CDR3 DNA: TGTGCCAGCAGCGTAGGTCCGGATACGCAGTATTTT; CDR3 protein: CASSVGPDTQYF
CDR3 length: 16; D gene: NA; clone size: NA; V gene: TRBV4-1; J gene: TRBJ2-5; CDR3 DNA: TGCGCCAGCAGCCAAGACGGGTCAGGGGGGGCTGAGACCCAGTACTTC; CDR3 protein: CASSQDGSGGAETQYF
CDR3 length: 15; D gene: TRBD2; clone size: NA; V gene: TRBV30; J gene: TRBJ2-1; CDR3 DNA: TGTGCCTGGACCTTCGCTAGCGGACCCTACAATGAGCAGTTCTTC; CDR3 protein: CAWTFASGPYNEQFF
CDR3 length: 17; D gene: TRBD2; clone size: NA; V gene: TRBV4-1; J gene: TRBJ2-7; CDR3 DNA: TGCGCCAGCAGCCACGTCCTTGAGGGACTAGCGGGAGGCGAGCAGTACTTC; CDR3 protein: CASSHVLEGLAGGEQYF
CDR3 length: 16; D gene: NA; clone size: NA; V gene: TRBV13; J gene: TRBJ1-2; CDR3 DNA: TGTGCCAGCAGCCCGTCATGGGCTCCGTCTAACTATGGCTACACCTTC; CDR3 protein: CASSPSWAPSNYGYTF
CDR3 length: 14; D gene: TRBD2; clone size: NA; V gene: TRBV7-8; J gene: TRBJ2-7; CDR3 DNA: TGTGCCAGCAGCTCGGGACTAGCGGGAGGTGAGCAGTACTTC; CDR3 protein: CASSSGLAGGEQYF
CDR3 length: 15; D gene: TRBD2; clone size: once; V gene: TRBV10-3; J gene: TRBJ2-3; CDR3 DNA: TGTGCCATCAGTGGTGGGACTAGCGGTTTAGATACGCAGTATTTT; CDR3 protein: CAISGGTSGLDTQYF
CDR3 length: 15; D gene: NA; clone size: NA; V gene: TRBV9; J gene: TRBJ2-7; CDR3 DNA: TGTGCCAGCAGCGTAGATCCAGCGCCCACCTACGAGCAGTACTTC; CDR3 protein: CASSVDPAPTYEQYF
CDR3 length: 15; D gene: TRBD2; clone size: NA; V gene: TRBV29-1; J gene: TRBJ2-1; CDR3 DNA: TGCAGCGTTGAAGATATTAGCGGGAGGTATAATGAGCAGTTCTTC; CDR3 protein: CSVEDISGRYNEQFF
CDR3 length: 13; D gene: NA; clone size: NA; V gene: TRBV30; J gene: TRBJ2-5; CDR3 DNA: TGTGCCTGGAACTCAGAATACCAAGAGACCCAGTACTTC; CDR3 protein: CAWNSEYQETQYF
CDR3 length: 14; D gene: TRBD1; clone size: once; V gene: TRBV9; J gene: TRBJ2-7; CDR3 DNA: TGTGCCAGCAGCGTTGAGGCAGGGGGCGACGAGCAGTACTTC; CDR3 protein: CASSVEAGGDEQYF
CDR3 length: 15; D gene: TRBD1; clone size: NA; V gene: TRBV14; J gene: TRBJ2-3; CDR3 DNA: TGTGCCAGCAGCCTCACAGGGGGCCTCACAGATACGCAGTATTTT; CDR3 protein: CASSLTGGLTDTQYF
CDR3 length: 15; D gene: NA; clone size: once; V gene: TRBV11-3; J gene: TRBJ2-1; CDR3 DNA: TGTGCCAGCAGCCCGCCGGGACGGCGTAACAATGAGCAGTTCTTC; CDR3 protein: CASSPPGRRNNEQFF
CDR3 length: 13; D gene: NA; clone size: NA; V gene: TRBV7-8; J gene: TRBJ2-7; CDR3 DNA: TGTGCCAGCAGCTTCAGGGGCTCCTACGAGCAGTACTTC; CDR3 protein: CASSFRGSYEQYF
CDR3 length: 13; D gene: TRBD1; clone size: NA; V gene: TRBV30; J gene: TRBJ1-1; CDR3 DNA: TGTGCCTGGAGACAGGGGGCGAACACTGAAGCTTTCTTT; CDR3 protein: CAWRQGANTEAFF
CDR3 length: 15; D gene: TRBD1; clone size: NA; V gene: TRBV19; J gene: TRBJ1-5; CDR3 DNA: TGTGCCAGTAGTAGGGACAGGGATATGCGTCAGCCCCAGCATTTT; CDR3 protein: CASSRDRDMRQPQHF
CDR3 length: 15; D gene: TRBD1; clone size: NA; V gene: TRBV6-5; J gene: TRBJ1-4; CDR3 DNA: TGTACCAGCAGTTACGGAGCCAGGGGGAATGAAAAACTGTTTTTT; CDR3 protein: CTSSYGARGNEKLFF
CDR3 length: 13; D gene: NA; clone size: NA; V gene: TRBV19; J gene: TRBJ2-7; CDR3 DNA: TGTGCCAGTAGTATCCCCGGGCTTTACGAGCAGTACTTC; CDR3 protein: CASSIPGLYEQYF
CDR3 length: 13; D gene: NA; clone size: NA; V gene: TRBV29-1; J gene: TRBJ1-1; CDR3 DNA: TGCAGCTCCCAGGGGCACATGAACACTGAAGCTTTCTTT; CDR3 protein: CSSQGHMNTEAFF
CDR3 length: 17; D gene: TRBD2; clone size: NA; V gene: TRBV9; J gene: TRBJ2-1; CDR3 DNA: TGTGCCAGCAGCCCTCGACTAGCGACACAAATCGGGAATGAGCAGTTCTTC; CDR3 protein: CASSPRLATQIGNEQFF
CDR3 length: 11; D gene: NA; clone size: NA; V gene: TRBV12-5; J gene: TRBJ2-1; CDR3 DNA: TGTGCTAGTGGTTTGGCCCCTAGCACGTTCTTC; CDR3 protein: CASGLAPSTFF
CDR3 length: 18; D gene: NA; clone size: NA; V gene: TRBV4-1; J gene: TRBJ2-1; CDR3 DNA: TGCGCCAGCAGCCAAGAAGGATGGGCGGAAAGCTCCTACAATGAGCAGTTCTTC; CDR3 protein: CASSQEGWAESSYNEQFF
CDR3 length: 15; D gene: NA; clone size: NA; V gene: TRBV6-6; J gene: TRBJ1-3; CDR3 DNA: TGTGCCAGCATCCCACCCTGGGGGGAGGGAAACACCATATATTTT; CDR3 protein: CASIPPWGEGNTIYF
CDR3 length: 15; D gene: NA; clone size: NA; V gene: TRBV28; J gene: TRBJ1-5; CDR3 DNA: TGTGCCAGCAGTTGGGGACTGACGGTGGATCAGCCCCAGCATTTT; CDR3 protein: CASSWGLTVDQPQHF
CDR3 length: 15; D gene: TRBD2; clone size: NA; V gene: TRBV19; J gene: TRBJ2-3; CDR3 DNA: TGTGCCAGTAGTACTAGCGGGAGTGGCACAGATACGCAGTATTTT; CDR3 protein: CASSTSGSGTDTQYF
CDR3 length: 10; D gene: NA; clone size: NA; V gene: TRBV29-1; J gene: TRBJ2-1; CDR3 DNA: TGCAGCGTTACCAACAATGAGCAGTTCTTC; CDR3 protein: CSVTNNEQFF
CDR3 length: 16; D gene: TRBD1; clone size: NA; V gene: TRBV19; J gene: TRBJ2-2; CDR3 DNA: TGTGCCTCCCGGGGGGACAGGGGGCAGAGCACCGGGGAGCTGTTTTTT; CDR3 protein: CASRGDRGQSTGELFF
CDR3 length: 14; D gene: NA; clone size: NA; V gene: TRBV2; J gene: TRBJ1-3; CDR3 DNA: TGTGCCACGACGTCATCCGGGACCCGAAACACCATATATTTT; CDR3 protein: CATTSSGTRNTIYF
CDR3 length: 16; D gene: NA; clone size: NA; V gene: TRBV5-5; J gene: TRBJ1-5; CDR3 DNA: TGTGCCAGCAGCTTGGAGGTGACAGCCGGCGGTCAGCCCCAGCATTTT; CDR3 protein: CASSLEVTAGGQPQHF
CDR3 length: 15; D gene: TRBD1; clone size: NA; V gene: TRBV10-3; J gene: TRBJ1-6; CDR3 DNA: TGTGCCAGCGCCAACTCCGGGACAGGAGTTTCACCCCTCCACTTT; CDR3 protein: CASANSGTGVSPLHF
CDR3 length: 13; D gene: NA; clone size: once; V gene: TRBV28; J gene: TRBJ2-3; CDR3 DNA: TGTGCCAGCAGTCCGCAAGCCACAGATACGCAGTATTTT; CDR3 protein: CASSPQATDTQYF
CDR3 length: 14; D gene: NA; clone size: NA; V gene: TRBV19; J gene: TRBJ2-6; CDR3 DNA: TGTGCCAGTAGTACGTACTCTGGGGCCAACGTCCTGACTTTC; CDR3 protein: CASSTYSGANVLTF
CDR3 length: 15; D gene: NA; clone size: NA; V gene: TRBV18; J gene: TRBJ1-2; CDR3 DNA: TGTGCCAGCTCACCGCTGGACAGCGATAACTATGGCTACACCTTC; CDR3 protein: CASSPLDSDNYGYTF